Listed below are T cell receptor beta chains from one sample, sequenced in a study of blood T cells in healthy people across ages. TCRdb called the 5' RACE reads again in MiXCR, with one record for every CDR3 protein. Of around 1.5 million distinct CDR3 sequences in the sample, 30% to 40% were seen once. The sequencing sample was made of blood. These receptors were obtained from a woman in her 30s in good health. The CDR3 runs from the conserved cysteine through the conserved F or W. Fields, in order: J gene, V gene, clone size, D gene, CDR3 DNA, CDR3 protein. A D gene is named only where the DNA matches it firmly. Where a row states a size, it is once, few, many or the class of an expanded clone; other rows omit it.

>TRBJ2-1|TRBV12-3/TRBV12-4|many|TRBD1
TGTGCCAGCAGTTTTACAGGGGGTATTGAGCAGTTCTTC
CASSFTGGIEQFF
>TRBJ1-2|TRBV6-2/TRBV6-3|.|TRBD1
TGTGCCAGCAGAGAACAGGGGGGAGACTATGGCTACACCTTC
CASREQGGDYGYTF
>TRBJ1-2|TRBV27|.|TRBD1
TGTGCCAGCAGAAATACAGGGGGTAAATACTATGGCTACACCTTC
CASRNTGGKYYGYTF
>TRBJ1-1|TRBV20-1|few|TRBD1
TGCAGTGCTAGAGCCGGGACAGGGGGCTTGAACACTGAAGCTTTCTTT
CSARAGTGGLNTEAFF
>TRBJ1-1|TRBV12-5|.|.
TGTGCTAGTGGCACTAATGGCGGGACTGAAGCTTTCTTT
CASGTNGGTEAFF
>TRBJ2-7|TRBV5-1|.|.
TGCGCCAGCAGCTTAGCGGACTACCACAATGAGCAGTACTTC
CASSLADYHNEQYF
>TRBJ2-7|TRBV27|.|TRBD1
TGTGCCAGCTTCTCACCCAGGGACAGGGGTTACGAGCAGTACTTC
CASFSPRDRGYEQYF
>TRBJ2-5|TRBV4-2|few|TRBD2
TGTGCCAGCAGCCAAGATCCGGCTAGCGGGGGTAGAGAGACCCAGTACTTC
CASSQDPASGGRETQYF
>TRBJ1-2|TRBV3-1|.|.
TGTGCCAGCAGCCCCAACAGGGAGGGGTATGGCTACACCTTC
CASSPNREGYGYTF
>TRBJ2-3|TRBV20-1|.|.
TGCAGTGCCGAGGGGGGGACCTACACAGATACGCAGTATTTT
CSAEGGTYTDTQYF
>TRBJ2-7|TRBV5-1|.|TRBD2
TGCGCCAGCAGCTCGCGGACTAGCGGGAGGGGAGACGAGCAGTACTTC
CASSSRTSGRGDEQYF
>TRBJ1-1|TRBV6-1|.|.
TGTGCCACTCTACGCAGGCCGGCTAGCAACACTGAAGCTTTCTTT
CATLRRPASNTEAFF
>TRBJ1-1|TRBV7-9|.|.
TGTGCCAGCAGCTTCTCAGGGGTGGGAGCTTTCTTT
CASSFSGVGAFF
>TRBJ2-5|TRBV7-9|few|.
TGTGCCAGCAGCTTCTACCGGGGTGGATCGGAGACCCAGTACTTC
CASSFYRGGSETQYF
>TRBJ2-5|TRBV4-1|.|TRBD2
TGCGCCAACAGCCGATTCCCTAGCGGGTTTGTAGAGACCCAGTACTTC
CANSRFPSGFVETQYF
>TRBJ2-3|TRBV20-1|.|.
TGCAGTGCTAGCCCTGGGGGCGATACGCAGTATTTT
CSASPGGDTQYF
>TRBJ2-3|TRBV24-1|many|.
TGTGCCACCGCAACGGGAGATACGCAGTATTTT
CATATGDTQYF
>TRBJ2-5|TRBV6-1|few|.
TGTGCCAGCACGGGGTCAGAAGTTGGGACCCAGTACTTC
CASTGSEVGTQYF
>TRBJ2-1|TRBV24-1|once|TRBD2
TGTGCCACCAGTTCTCCGCAACTAGCGGGTAACAATGAGCAGTTCTTC
CATSSPQLAGNNEQFF
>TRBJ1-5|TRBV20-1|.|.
TGCAGTGCTAGAGATGCCAGGAAAAGCAATCAGCCCCAGCATTTT
CSARDARKSNQPQHF
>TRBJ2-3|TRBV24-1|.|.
TGTGCCACCAGTGACCCGGGACGGACAGATACGCAGTATTTT
CATSDPGRTDTQYF
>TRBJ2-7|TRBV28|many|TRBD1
TGTGCCACCTTAAAACAGGGGGCCGGTTTGGAGCAGTACTTC
CATLKQGAGLEQYF
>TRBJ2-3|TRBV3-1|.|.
TGTGCCAGCAGCCAAGGGGTCTCGGACACAGATACGCAGTATTTT
CASSQGVSDTDTQYF
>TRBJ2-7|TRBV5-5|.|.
TGTGCCAGCAGCTTGGAGGACAGAACCTACGAGCAGTACTTC
CASSLEDRTYEQYF
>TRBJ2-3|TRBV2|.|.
TGTGCCAGCAGTGAAAGGGATGCAGATACGCAGTATTTT
CASSERDADTQYF
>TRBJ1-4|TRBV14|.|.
TGTGCCAGCAGCCAAGATGCCACCGTGTTAAATGAAAAACTGTTTTTT
CASSQDATVLNEKLFF
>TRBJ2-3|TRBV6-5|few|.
TGTGCCAGCAGTTCGGGCGAGGGCCGCAACACAGATACGCAGTATTTT
CASSSGEGRNTDTQYF
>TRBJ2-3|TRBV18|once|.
TGTGCCAGCTCAGTACACATACCAACCGACACAGATACGCAGTATTTT
CASSVHIPTDTDTQYF
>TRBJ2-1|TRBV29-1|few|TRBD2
TGCAGCGTTGACGGTGGTAGCGGGAATGGCAATGAGCAGTTCTTC
CSVDGGSGNGNEQFF
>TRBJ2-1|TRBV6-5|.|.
TGTGCCAGCGCGTTTGGTCCTACTAGCTCCTACAATGAGCAGTTCTTC
CASAFGPTSSYNEQFF
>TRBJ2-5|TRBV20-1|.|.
TGCAGTGCTAGACGCAGGGGCGAAGAGACCCAGTACTTC
CSARRRGEETQYF
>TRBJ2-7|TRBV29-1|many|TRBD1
TGCAGCGTTGAAGTACCGGGACAGGGGTCCCACTACGAGCAGTACTTC
CSVEVPGQGSHYEQYF
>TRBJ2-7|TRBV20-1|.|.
TGCAGTGCTAGAGAAGGTGGGAGTGTTGCTAAGCAGTACTTC
CSAREGGSVAKQYF
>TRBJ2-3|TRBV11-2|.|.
TGTGCCAGCAGCTCGCGAGGGTCCCTCGCAGATACGCAGTATTTT
CASSSRGSLADTQYF
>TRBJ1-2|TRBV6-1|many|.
TGTGCCAGCAGAACCTCCCTCGGCAGCAACAATGGCTACACCTTC
CASRTSLGSNNGYTF
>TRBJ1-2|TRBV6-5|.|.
TGTGCCAGCAGTTACCGGCGGAATAGTGGCGGACACTATGGCTACACCTTC
CASSYRRNSGGHYGYTF
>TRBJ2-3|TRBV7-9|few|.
TGTGCCAGCAGCTTAGCGGGCATCGAGGGTCTGGGCACAGATACGCAGTATTTT
CASSLAGIEGLGTDTQYF
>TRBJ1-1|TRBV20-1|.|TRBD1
TGCAGTGCTCGTAAGACAGGGGCCAGGAACACTGAAGCTTTCTTT
CSARKTGARNTEAFF
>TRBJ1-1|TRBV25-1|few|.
TGTGCCAGCAAGGAGGGGGGGGAAGCTTTCTTT
CASKEGGEAFF
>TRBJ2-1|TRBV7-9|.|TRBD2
TGTGCCAGCAGCTTCCGACTAGCGGGCCACAATGAGCAGTTCTTC
CASSFRLAGHNEQFF
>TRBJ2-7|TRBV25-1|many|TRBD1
TGTGCCAGCAGTGGGACAGGGACCTACGAGCAGTACTTC
CASSGTGTYEQYF
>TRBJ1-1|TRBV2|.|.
TGTGCCAGCAGTGTCGGGGCCCGAGAAGCTTTCTTT
CASSVGAREAFF
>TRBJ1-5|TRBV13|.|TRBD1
TGTGCCAGCAGCGAAGGACAGGGAGGTGCTGCCCAGCATTTT
CASSEGQGGAAQHF